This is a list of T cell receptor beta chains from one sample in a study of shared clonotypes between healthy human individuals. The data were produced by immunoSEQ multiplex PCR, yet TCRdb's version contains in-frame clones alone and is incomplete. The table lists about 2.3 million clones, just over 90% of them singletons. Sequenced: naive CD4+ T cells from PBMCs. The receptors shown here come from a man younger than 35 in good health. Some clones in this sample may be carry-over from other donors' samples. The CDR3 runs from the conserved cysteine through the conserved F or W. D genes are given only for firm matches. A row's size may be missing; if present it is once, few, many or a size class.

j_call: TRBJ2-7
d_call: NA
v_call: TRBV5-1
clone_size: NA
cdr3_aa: CASSTDQGFYEQYF
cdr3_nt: TGCGCCAGCAGCACAGACCAAGGGTTCTACGAGCAGTACTTC

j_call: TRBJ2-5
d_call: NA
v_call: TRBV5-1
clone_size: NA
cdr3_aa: CASSLGGFLETQYF
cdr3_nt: TGCGCCAGCAGCTTGGGTGGGTTTCTAGAGACCCAGTACTTC

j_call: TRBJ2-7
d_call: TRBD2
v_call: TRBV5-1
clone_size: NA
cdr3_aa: CASSPPSGRSYEQYF
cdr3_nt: TGCGCCAGCAGCCCCCCCAGCGGGAGGTCCTACGAGCAGTACTTC

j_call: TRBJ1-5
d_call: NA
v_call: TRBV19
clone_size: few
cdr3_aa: CAVRLRPQHF
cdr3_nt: TGTGCCGTCCGACTGAGGCCCCAGCATTTT

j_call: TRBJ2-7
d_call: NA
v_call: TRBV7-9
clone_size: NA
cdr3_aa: CASSRIPRTNEQYF
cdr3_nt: TGTGCCAGCAGCCGGATACCTAGAACAAACGAGCAGTACTTC

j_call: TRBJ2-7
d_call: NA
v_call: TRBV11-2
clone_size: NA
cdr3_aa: CASSPRGTAGEQYF
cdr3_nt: TGTGCCAGCAGCCCTCGGGGGACAGCAGGCGAGCAGTACTTC

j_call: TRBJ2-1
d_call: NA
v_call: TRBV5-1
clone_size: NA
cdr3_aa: CASSRNNEQFF
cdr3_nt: TGCGCCAGCAGCCGAAACAATGAGCAGTTCTTC

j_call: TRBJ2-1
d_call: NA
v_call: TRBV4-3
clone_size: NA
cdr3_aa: CASSRQNGGRGNEQFF
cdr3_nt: TGCGCCAGCAGTCGGCAAAACGGGGGGCGTGGCAATGAGCAGTTCTTC

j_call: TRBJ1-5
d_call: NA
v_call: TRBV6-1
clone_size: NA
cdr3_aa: CASSEARRGGQPQHF
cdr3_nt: TGTGCCAGCAGTGAAGCGCGGAGGGGAGGTCAGCCCCAGCATTTT

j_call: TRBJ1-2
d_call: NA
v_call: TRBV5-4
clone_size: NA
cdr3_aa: CASSPGTPNLYGYTF
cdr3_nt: TGTGCCAGCAGCCCCGGGACACCTAACCTTTATGGCTACACCTTC

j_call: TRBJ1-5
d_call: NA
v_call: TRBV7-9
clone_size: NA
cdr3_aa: CASSVESQPQHF
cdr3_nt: TGTGCCAGCAGCGTCGAAAGTCAGCCCCAGCATTTT

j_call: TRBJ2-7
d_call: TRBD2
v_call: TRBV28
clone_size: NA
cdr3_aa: CASSGTSGSYEQYF
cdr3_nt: TGTGCCAGCAGCGGGACTAGCGGGAGCTACGAGCAGTACTTC

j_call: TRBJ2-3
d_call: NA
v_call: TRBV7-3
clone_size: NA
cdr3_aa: CASSLRGASTDTQYF
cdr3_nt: TGTGCCAGCAGCTTGCGCGGGGCTAGCACAGATACGCAGTATTTT

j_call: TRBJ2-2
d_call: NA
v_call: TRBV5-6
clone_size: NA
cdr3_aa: CASSLATQVVTGELFF
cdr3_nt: TGTGCCAGCAGCTTGGCCACACAGGTGGTCACCGGGGAGCTGTTTTTT

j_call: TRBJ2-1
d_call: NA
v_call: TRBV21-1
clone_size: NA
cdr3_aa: CASSNHLETRLGDEQFF
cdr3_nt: TGTGCCAGCAGCAACCACTTGGAGACTAGGCTTGGCGATGAGCAGTTCTTC

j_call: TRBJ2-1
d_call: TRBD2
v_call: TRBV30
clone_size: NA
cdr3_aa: CAWTGTSFPNEQFF
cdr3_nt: TGTGCCTGGACCGGGACTAGCTTCCCCAATGAGCAGTTCTTC

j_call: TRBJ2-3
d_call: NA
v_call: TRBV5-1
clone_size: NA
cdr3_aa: CASRERASNTDTQYF
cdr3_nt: TGCGCCAGCAGGGAGAGGGCTAGCAACACAGATACGCAGTATTTT

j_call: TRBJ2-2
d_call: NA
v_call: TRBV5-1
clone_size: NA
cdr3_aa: CASSLTGPGTGELFF
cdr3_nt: TGCGCCAGCAGCTTGACAGGTCCGGGCACCGGGGAGCTGTTTTTT

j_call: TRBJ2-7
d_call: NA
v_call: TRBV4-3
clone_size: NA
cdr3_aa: CASSQDPQPGEQYF
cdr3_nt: TGCGCCAGCAGCCAAGATCCCCAACCAGGCGAGCAGTACTTC

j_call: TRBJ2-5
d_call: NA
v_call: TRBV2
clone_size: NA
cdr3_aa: CASSVWQGGETQYF
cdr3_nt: TGTGCCAGCAGTGTCTGGCAGGGGGGAGAGACCCAGTACTTC

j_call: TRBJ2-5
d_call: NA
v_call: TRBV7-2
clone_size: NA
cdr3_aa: CASSPGGGSLRETQYF
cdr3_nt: TGTGCCAGCAGCCCAGGCGGCGGCAGCCTAAGAGAGACCCAGTACTTC

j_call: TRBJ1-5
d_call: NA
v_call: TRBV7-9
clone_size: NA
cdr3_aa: CASSLTGTKVSNQPQHF
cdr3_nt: TGTGCCAGCAGCTTAACCGGGACCAAGGTTAGCAATCAGCCCCAGCATTTT

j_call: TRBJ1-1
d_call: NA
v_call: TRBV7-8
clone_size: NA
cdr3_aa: CASSSRGPGWTREAFF
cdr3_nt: TGTGCCAGCAGCTCCCGGGGGCCGGGCTGGACGCGTGAAGCTTTCTTT

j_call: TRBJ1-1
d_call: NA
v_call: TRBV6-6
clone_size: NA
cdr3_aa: CASSLSGTEAFF
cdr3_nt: TGTGCCAGCAGCTTATCGGGCACTGAAGCTTTCTTT

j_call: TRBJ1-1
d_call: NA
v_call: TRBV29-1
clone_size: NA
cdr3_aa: CSVERPLDTEAFF
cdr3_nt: TGCAGCGTTGAAAGACCCCTGGACACTGAAGCTTTCTTT

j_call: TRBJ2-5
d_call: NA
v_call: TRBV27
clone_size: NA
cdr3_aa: CASSQRRRETQYF
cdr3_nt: TGTGCCAGCAGTCAGCGGAGGAGGGAGACCCAGTACTTC

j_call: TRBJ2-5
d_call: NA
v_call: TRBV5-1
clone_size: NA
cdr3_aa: CASSLVEETQYF
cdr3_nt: TGCGCCAGCAGCTTGGTCGAAGAGACCCAGTACTTC

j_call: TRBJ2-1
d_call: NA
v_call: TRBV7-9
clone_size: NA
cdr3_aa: CASSANEIPNNEQFF
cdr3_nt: TGTGCCAGCAGCGCCAATGAAATCCCGAACAATGAGCAGTTCTTC